The 19 T cell receptor beta chains in this list originate from one sample, sequenced in a study of control samples from healthy donors and cancer patients. Measured with immunoSEQ multiplex PCR; TCRdb has only the in-frame clones, and not every one. Found here are 150,000 to 200,000 clones, 91% of them singletons; the top ten hold just over 2%. The sample consisted of blood. All receptors derive from a woman aged 40 to 50 in good health.

The gene calls are TRBV7-9 and TRBJ2-7, with 7 bases aligning to TRBD2. CDR3 length: 13 residues. CDR1 SEHNR and CDR2 FQNEAQ come from the germline V gene (reference sequence). With V trimmed by 7 bases and J by 6 bases, 9 bases remained unmatched. The CDR3 here is CASIRSGGGEQYF. The CDR3 bases are TGTGCCAGCATCCGATCGGGGGGAGGCGAGCAGTACTTC.

The J gene is TRBJ2-4, the V gene TRBV3-1 (or the pseudogene TRBV3-2), with D possibly being TRBD1 or TRBD2 (6 bases each). Trimming stripped 1 base from V and 1 base from J, with 14 bases between. CDR3 length: 17 amino acids. Germline loops: CDR1 LGHDT, CDR2 YNNKEL (reference sequence). This CDR3 is CASSQVGGQGAKNIQYF. CDR3 coding DNA: TGTGCCAGCAGCCAAGTCGGGGGTCAGGGGGCCAAAAACATTCAGTACTTC.

The V and J genes are TRBV5-1 and TRBJ1-1; TRBD1 might be the D (6 bases). Per germline, CDR1 SGHRS and CDR2 YFSETQ. V lost 4 bases to trimming and J lost 8 bases, with 21 bases between them. CDR3 length equals 15 residues. The CDR3 loop reads CASSVDPTGKSEAFF. The CDR3 DNA reads as TGCGCCAGCAGCGTGGACCCAACAGGGAAGAGCGAAGCTTTCTTT.

J is TRBJ1-1 and V is TRBV5-1; TRBD1 aligns across 7 bases. The J segment lost 1 base and the V segment lost 0 bases, leaving 6 bases of the junction unmatched. Germline V gene lookup returns CDR1 SGHRS and CDR2 YFSETQ. The CDR3 has 16 residues. Here the CDR3 DNA reads TGCGCCAGCAGCTTGGCCCTGACAGGGAGGAACACTGAAGCTTTCTTT. As protein: CASSLALTGRNTEAFF. Full variable domain (missing parts from reference TRBV5-1 and TRBJ1-1): KAGVTQTPRYLIKTRGQQVTLSCSPISGHRSVSWYQQTPGQGLQFLFEYFSETQRNKGNFPGRFSGRQFSNSRSEMNVSTLELGDSALYLCASSLALTGRNTEAFFGQGTRLTVV.

This clone was seen just once. The chain couples TRBV6-5 to TRBJ1-3; 11 bases line up with TRBD1. V was clipped by 10 bases and J by 1 base; unmatched bases: 6. Germline CDR1 MNHEY, CDR2 SVGAGI. The CDR3 sequence is 15 residues long. This CDR3 is CATTGTGGSGNTIYF. Here the CDR3 DNA reads TGTGCCACCACCGGGACAGGGGGGTCTGGAAACACCATATATTTT.

The CDR3 nucleotides are TGTGCCAGCAGCTTGGGGGGTATGGACACCATATATTTT. Protein sequence: CASSLGGMDTIYF. The chain carries TRBV5-6 and TRBJ1-3; D is ambiguous. Trimming removed 0 bases from V and 8 bases from J, with 9 bases in between. Per the germline V gene, CDR1 is SGHDT and CDR2 is YYEEEE. The CDR3 covers 13 residues.

This chain links TRBV7-9 with TRBJ2-4, with 7 bases fitting TRBD2. Unmatched junction bases numbered 7, after V lost 1 base and J lost 7 bases. CDR3 length equals 15 residues. CDR1 is SEHNR, CDR2 FQNEAQ, per germline (reference sequence). The CDR3, as DNA: TGTGCCAGCAGCTTAGGCGCGGGGGACCTTAACATTCAGTACTTC. As protein: CASSLGAGDLNIQYF.

V usage is TRBV19 and J usage is TRBJ1-5, with 7 bases that match TRBD1. Trimming took 3 bases from V and 0 from J; bases not matched to a gene: 2. The CDR3 loop spans 15 amino acids. Germline-derived CDR1 and CDR2 are LNHDA and SQIVND (reference sequence). The CDR3 region has the DNA TGTGCCAGTAGTATGACAGGGCTTAGCAATCAGCCCCAGCATTTT. Translation gives CASSMTGLSNQPQHF.

This clone showed up just once. The chain links TRBV6-6 to TRBJ2-4; tentatively, D is TRBD1 (6 bases). The germline V gene encodes CDR1 MNHNY and CDR2 SVGAGI (reference sequence). The CDR3 totals 17 residues. V lost 5 bases and J lost 3, with 20 bases in between. The CDR3: CASSPTRTVGVKNIQYF. Here the CDR3 DNA reads TGTGCCAGCAGTCCTACTCGGACAGTAGGGGTCAAAAACATTCAGTACTTC.

CDR3 protein: CASSSQNAGVGGYTF. CDR3 nucleotide sequence: TGTGCCAGCAGTTCCCAGAATGCCGGGGTCGGTGGCTACACCTTC. The rearrangement joins TRBV27 to TRBJ1-2; D is undetermined. V was shortened by 4 bases and J by 7 bases, with 19 bases between the two germline ends. Germline V gives CDR1 MNHEY, CDR2 SMNVEV (reference sequence). This CDR3 is built from 15 residues.

This clone was counted a few times. The gene calls are TRBV12-3 or TRBV12-4 and TRBJ1-5, with 7 positions matching TRBD1. J was trimmed by 9 bases and V by 6 bases; bases with no gene match: 8. The CDR3 is made up of 13 amino acids. The CDR3 coding sequence is TGTGCCAGCAGAAGGGACAGCAAAGGGCCCCAGCATTTT. This encodes CASRRDSKGPQHF.

V gene TRBV10-2 combines with J gene TRBJ1-6, with 7 bases that match TRBD1. After removal of 6 bases from V and 7 bases from J, the junction contained 3 bases not matched to a gene. This CDR3 region has 13 residues. Germline V gene sequence: CDR1 WSHSY, CDR2 SAAADI. The CDR3 DNA sequence: TGCGCCAGCAGCCGGGACAGAAATTCACCCCTCCACTTT. Its protein is CASSRDRNSPLHF.

The J gene is TRBJ1-4, the V gene TRBV14; TRBD1 is a possible D gene (5 bases). With 4 bases removed from V and 9 bases from J, the gap between germline ends came to 18 bases. The CDR3 totals 15 residues. Per germline, CDR1 SGHDN and CDR2 FVKESK. The CDR3: CASSPRQFLNQKLFF. The DNA of the CDR3 is TGTGCCAGCAGCCCGCGACAGTTCTTAAATCAAAAACTGTTTTTT.

This clone was observed once. The V gene is TRBV10-3, the J gene TRBJ1-2, with D maybe TRBD1 (5 bases). The CDR3 consists of 13 residues. Germline V lookup: CDR1 ENHRY, CDR2 SYGVKD. The V and J ends lost 5 bases and 3 bases respectively, with 10 bases between them. This CDR3 reads CAISFRDDYGYTF. The CDR3 region has the DNA TGTGCCATCAGTTTCAGGGACGACTATGGCTACACCTTC.

In this sample, this clone turned up a few times. The rearrangement links TRBV15 to TRBJ2-5, with 7 nucleotides matching TRBD2. The J segment lost 1 base and the V segment lost 2 bases, leaving 13 bases of the junction unmatched. The germline CDR1 and CDR2 sequences are LNHNV and YYDKDF (reference sequence). The CDR3 has 18 amino acids. Here the CDR3 reads CATSRPAELAGFQETQYF. The CDR3 nucleotides read TGTGCCACCAGCAGACCCGCGGAATTAGCGGGCTTCCAAGAGACCCAGTACTTC.

The chain joins TRBV3-1 (or the pseudogene TRBV3-2) to TRBJ1-2, with TRBD1 matching 7 bases. From germline, CDR1 is LGHDT and CDR2 YNNKEL (reference sequence). The length of the CDR3 is 19 residues. With 0 bases clipped from V and 5 bases from J, the junction kept 18 bases outside the gene matches. The CDR3 sequence is CASSQDVLRQGIFAYGYTF. In DNA form, the CDR3 reads TGTGCCAGCAGCCAAGATGTGTTGAGACAGGGAATTTTTGCTTATGGCTACACCTTC.

The genes are TRBV6-6 and TRBJ2-3, with 11 bases lining up with TRBD2. V was pared by 5 bases and J by 2 bases, with 18 bases of the junction left unmatched. Germline V gene lookup returns CDR1 MNHNY and CDR2 SVGAGI (reference sequence). The CDR3 totals 20 residues. The CDR3: CASSPTMGASGGPTTDTQYF. The CDR3 region has the DNA TGTGCCAGCAGTCCAACCATGGGGGCTAGCGGGGGGCCGACCACAGATACGCAGTATTTT.

This chain links TRBV5-1 with TRBJ2-2; no clear D gene. The CDR3 loop spans 17 amino acids. Trimming shortened V by 4 bases and J by 1 base, and 17 bases separated the two germline ends. The germline V gene encodes CDR1 SGHRS and CDR2 YFSETQ. The CDR3 region is CASSPGGPTLNTGELFF. Here the CDR3 DNA reads TGCGCCAGCAGCCCAGGTGGACCGACACTGAACACCGGGGAGCTGTTTTTT.

The chain recombines TRBV5-4 with TRBJ2-3; 7 bases map to TRBD2. J was trimmed by 1 base and V by 0 bases; bases with no gene match: 8. The CDR3 consists of 17 residues. The V gene's germline CDR1 is SGHNT and CDR2 YYREEE (reference sequence). The CDR3 DNA follows: TGTGCCAGCAGCTTGGGTCTTCAGGCGGGAGGCACAGATACGCAGTATTTT. Protein product: CASSLGLQAGGTDTQYF.